This is a list of T cell receptor beta chains from one sample in a study of shared clonotypes between healthy human individuals. Sequenced by immunoSEQ multiplex PCR; TCRdb stores in-frame clones only, minus some. This sample has roughly 2.2 million clones, with approximately 90% found just once. Sequencing was performed on naive CD4+ T cells from PBMCs. The receptors were sampled from a young man in good health. Some clones in this sample may be carry-over from other donors' samples. Each CDR3 is given with its conserved first and last residue. Each record gives: J gene, clone size, D gene, V gene, CDR3 DNA, CDR3 protein. The D gene is left open where the match is weak. A row's size may be missing; if present it is once, few, many or a size class.

j_gene: TRBJ2-7; abundance: .; d_gene: .; v_gene: TRBV27; CDR3nt: TGTGCCAGCAGTTCCGCCCTCTACGAGCAGTACTTC; CDR3aa: CASSSALYEQYF
j_gene: TRBJ1-1; abundance: .; d_gene: .; v_gene: TRBV18; CDR3nt: TGTGCCAGCTCCGTAACTAATCAGCTTAACACTGAAGCTTTCTTT; CDR3aa: CASSVTNQLNTEAFF
j_gene: TRBJ1-3; abundance: once; d_gene: TRBD1; v_gene: TRBV25-1; CDR3nt: TGTGCCAGCAGTGACCCGGGACAGGCGAACACCATATATTTT; CDR3aa: CASSDPGQANTIYF
j_gene: TRBJ2-1; abundance: .; d_gene: .; v_gene: TRBV5-1; CDR3nt: TGCGCCAGCACCAGTAACAGGGCATCCTACAATGAGCAGTTCTTC; CDR3aa: CASTSNRASYNEQFF
j_gene: TRBJ2-7; abundance: .; d_gene: .; v_gene: TRBV28; CDR3nt: TGTGCCGCGGGCGTGGGCAGGGTCTACGAGCAGTACTTC; CDR3aa: CAAGVGRVYEQYF
j_gene: TRBJ2-5; abundance: .; d_gene: .; v_gene: TRBV7-2; CDR3nt: TGTGCCAGCAGCCGGGGATCGCAAGAGACCCAGTACTTC; CDR3aa: CASSRGSQETQYF
j_gene: TRBJ2-2; abundance: .; d_gene: TRBD2; v_gene: TRBV7-3; CDR3nt: TGTGCCAGCAGCAGAATAGCGGGACCGTCGATAAACACCGGGGAGCTGTTTTTT; CDR3aa: CASSRIAGPSINTGELFF
j_gene: TRBJ2-7; abundance: .; d_gene: TRBD2; v_gene: TRBV27; CDR3nt: TGTGCCAGCAGTTTCTACAGCGGGAGGAGCTACGAGCAGTACTTC; CDR3aa: CASSFYSGRSYEQYF
j_gene: TRBJ2-2; abundance: .; d_gene: TRBD1; v_gene: TRBV7-3; CDR3nt: TGTGCCAGCAGCTTACAGCCGGGGCTGGGACAGGGGATCCACACCGGGGAGCTGTTTTTT; CDR3aa: CASSLQPGLGQGIHTGELFF
j_gene: TRBJ1-5; abundance: .; d_gene: .; v_gene: TRBV6-5; CDR3nt: TGTGCCAGCAGATCAGCGTGGGGCAATCAGCCCCAGCATTTT; CDR3aa: CASRSAWGNQPQHF
j_gene: TRBJ2-7; abundance: .; d_gene: .; v_gene: TRBV4-1; CDR3nt: TGCGCCAGCAGCCAAGTCCCCCACGTTAGCTCCTACGAGCAGTACTTC; CDR3aa: CASSQVPHVSSYEQYF
j_gene: TRBJ1-1; abundance: .; d_gene: .; v_gene: TRBV29-1; CDR3nt: TGCAGCTTCTATAGAACACCGAACACTGAAGCTTTCTTT; CDR3aa: CSFYRTPNTEAFF
j_gene: TRBJ1-5; abundance: once; d_gene: .; v_gene: TRBV4-1; CDR3nt: TGCGCCAGCAGCCAATCACAGGGTAGCGGCAATCAGCCCCAGCATTTT; CDR3aa: CASSQSQGSGNQPQHF
j_gene: TRBJ2-2; abundance: .; d_gene: .; v_gene: TRBV7-2; CDR3nt: TGTGCCAGCAGCTCCCAAGGGGGGGGCGGGGAGCTGTTTTTT; CDR3aa: CASSSQGGGGELFF
j_gene: TRBJ2-1; abundance: .; d_gene: TRBD1; v_gene: TRBV5-6; CDR3nt: TGTGCCAGCAGCTTGCCGGGACAGCCCTACAATGAGCAGTTCTTC; CDR3aa: CASSLPGQPYNEQFF
j_gene: TRBJ2-7; abundance: .; d_gene: .; v_gene: TRBV7-9; CDR3nt: TGTGCCAGCAGCTCCACGTGGGGGAATCAACGCGAGCAGTACTTC; CDR3aa: CASSSTWGNQREQYF
j_gene: TRBJ2-5; abundance: .; d_gene: .; v_gene: TRBV18; CDR3nt: TGTGCCAGCTCACCACCAGGACAAAGAGAGACCCAGTACTTC; CDR3aa: CASSPPGQRETQYF
j_gene: TRBJ1-2; abundance: .; d_gene: .; v_gene: TRBV2; CDR3nt: TGTGCCAGCAGTGAATGGGGGGCCAGTGGCTACACCTTC; CDR3aa: CASSEWGASGYTF
j_gene: TRBJ1-2; abundance: .; d_gene: .; v_gene: TRBV9; CDR3nt: TGTGCCAGCAGCGTGAGGGTCGACTATGGCTACACCTTC; CDR3aa: CASSVRVDYGYTF
j_gene: TRBJ2-3; abundance: .; d_gene: TRBD2; v_gene: TRBV18; CDR3nt: TGTGCCAGCTCACTTCTCGGGACTAGCGGCACAGATACGCAGTATTTT; CDR3aa: CASSLLGTSGTDTQYF
j_gene: TRBJ1-1; abundance: .; d_gene: .; v_gene: TRBV5-1; CDR3nt: TGCGCCAGCAGCTTGGTGGACCAGAACACTGAAGCTTTCTTT; CDR3aa: CASSLVDQNTEAFF
j_gene: TRBJ1-5; abundance: .; d_gene: .; v_gene: TRBV6-5; CDR3nt: TGTGCCAGCAGTTCTCAGGTGGGGGGCGTTGAGCCCCAGCATTTT; CDR3aa: CASSSQVGGVEPQHF
j_gene: TRBJ2-7; abundance: .; d_gene: TRBD2; v_gene: TRBV5-1; CDR3nt: TGCGCCAGCAGCTTACTAGCGGGGAACTACGAGCAGTACTTC; CDR3aa: CASSLLAGNYEQYF
j_gene: TRBJ2-1; abundance: .; d_gene: .; v_gene: TRBV5-1; CDR3nt: TGCGCCAGCAGCGGTCGCCGGGACGAGAGGTATGAGCAGTTCTTC; CDR3aa: CASSGRRDERYEQFF
j_gene: TRBJ2-1; abundance: .; d_gene: .; v_gene: TRBV5-1; CDR3nt: TGCGCCAGCAGCTTGGCGGTGTACAGCGACAATGAGCAGTTCTTC; CDR3aa: CASSLAVYSDNEQFF
j_gene: TRBJ1-5; abundance: once; d_gene: .; v_gene: TRBV6-5; CDR3nt: TGTGCCAGCGTGGGCAGGGTACGGGATCAGCCCCAGCATTTT; CDR3aa: CASVGRVRDQPQHF
j_gene: TRBJ2-2; abundance: few; d_gene: TRBD2; v_gene: TRBV7-3; CDR3nt: TGTGCCAGCAGCCCAACACTAGCGGGGAACACCGGGGAGCTGTTTTTT; CDR3aa: CASSPTLAGNTGELFF
j_gene: TRBJ2-7; abundance: .; d_gene: TRBD1; v_gene: TRBV4-1; CDR3nt: TGCGCCAGCAGCCCGACAGGGACCGCGGCGTCCTACGAGCAGTACTTC; CDR3aa: CASSPTGTAASYEQYF
j_gene: TRBJ2-5; abundance: .; d_gene: .; v_gene: TRBV5-1; CDR3nt: TGCGCCAGCTACCAACGAGAGGGCTCGAGACCCCAGTACTTC; CDR3aa: CASYQREGSRPQYF
j_gene: TRBJ2-5; abundance: .; d_gene: TRBD2; v_gene: TRBV30; CDR3nt: TGTGCCTGGAGCGCCGGGACTAGCGGCCAAGAGACCCAGTACTTC; CDR3aa: CAWSAGTSGQETQYF
j_gene: TRBJ2-1; abundance: .; d_gene: TRBD2; v_gene: TRBV12-5; CDR3nt: TGTGCTAGTGGGATAAGAGGGGCTAGCGGGAGCAATGAGCAGTTCTTC; CDR3aa: CASGIRGASGSNEQFF
j_gene: TRBJ1-5; abundance: .; d_gene: TRBD1; v_gene: TRBV30; CDR3nt: TGTGCCTGGAGTGCCCAGGGGGTCAGCAATCAGCCCCAGCATTTT; CDR3aa: CAWSAQGVSNQPQHF
j_gene: TRBJ2-2; abundance: .; d_gene: .; v_gene: TRBV4-1; CDR3nt: TGCGCCAGCAGCCATTACGGCACAAACACCGGGGAGCTGTTTTTT; CDR3aa: CASSHYGTNTGELFF
j_gene: TRBJ2-5; abundance: .; d_gene: .; v_gene: TRBV5-1; CDR3nt: TGCGCCAGCAGCCCATCCCAAGAGACCCAGTACTTC; CDR3aa: CASSPSQETQYF
j_gene: TRBJ1-2; abundance: .; d_gene: .; v_gene: TRBV28; CDR3nt: TGTGCCAGCAGCGCACCTTCCTCGGGGGGGCCCGGGGGCTACACCTTC; CDR3aa: CASSAPSSGGPGGYTF
j_gene: TRBJ1-5; abundance: .; d_gene: .; v_gene: TRBV14; CDR3nt: TGTGCCAGCAGCCAAGAAGGAGAGCACCACCTTCTTTATAGCAATCAGCCCCAGCATTTT; CDR3aa: CASSQEGEHHLLYSNQPQHF
j_gene: TRBJ2-2; abundance: .; d_gene: TRBD2; v_gene: TRBV6-1; CDR3nt: TGTGCCAGCAGTCTAGCGGGAGGGGACACCGGGGAGCTGTTTTTT; CDR3aa: CASSLAGGDTGELFF
j_gene: TRBJ2-7; abundance: .; d_gene: TRBD2; v_gene: TRBV4-1; CDR3nt: TGCGCCAGCAGCCAAGGGGGAGGGAGGAGGTCCTACGAGCAGTACTTC; CDR3aa: CASSQGGGRRSYEQYF
j_gene: TRBJ2-7; abundance: .; d_gene: .; v_gene: TRBV7-8; CDR3nt: TGTGCCAGCAGCCCTCCGGCGGGGATCGGCCACGAGCAGTACTTC; CDR3aa: CASSPPAGIGHEQYF
j_gene: TRBJ2-2; abundance: .; d_gene: .; v_gene: TRBV5-1; CDR3nt: TGCGCCAGCAGAACCCCAGGGACTGTGACCACCGGGGAGCTGTTTTTT; CDR3aa: CASRTPGTVTTGELFF
j_gene: TRBJ1-5; abundance: .; d_gene: .; v_gene: TRBV6-5; CDR3nt: TGTGCCAGCAGTTTCGCGAGGAATCAGCCCCAGCATTTT; CDR3aa: CASSFARNQPQHF
j_gene: TRBJ2-6; abundance: .; d_gene: .; v_gene: TRBV29-1; CDR3nt: TGCAGCGTTGAAGTTAGGGAGATTGGTGGGGCCAACGTCCTGACTTTC; CDR3aa: CSVEVREIGGANVLTF
j_gene: TRBJ1-2; abundance: .; d_gene: .; v_gene: TRBV27; CDR3nt: TGTGCCAGCAGTTTATCGAAGGATCTTGGAGAGGCGGGATATGGCTACACCTTC; CDR3aa: CASSLSKDLGEAGYGYTF
j_gene: TRBJ1-1; abundance: .; d_gene: .; v_gene: TRBV28; CDR3nt: TGTGCCAGCAGTTTAACCCAGAAAGCTTTCTTT; CDR3aa: CASSLTQKAFF
j_gene: TRBJ2-7; abundance: once; d_gene: .; v_gene: TRBV5-1; CDR3nt: TGCGCCAGCAGTGAGCCAGGTCAAGAGCAGTACTTC; CDR3aa: CASSEPGQEQYF
j_gene: TRBJ2-3; abundance: .; d_gene: TRBD2; v_gene: TRBV5-1; CDR3nt: TGCGCCAGTACGAGCGGGAGGGTCACAGATACGCAGTATTTT; CDR3aa: CASTSGRVTDTQYF
j_gene: TRBJ2-7; abundance: .; d_gene: .; v_gene: TRBV11-2; CDR3nt: TGTGCCAGCAGCTTACATGGATTGAGCTACGAGCAGTACTTC; CDR3aa: CASSLHGLSYEQYF
j_gene: TRBJ2-7; abundance: .; d_gene: .; v_gene: TRBV7-2; CDR3nt: TGTGCCAGCAGCACCATCGCACTAGCCTACGAGCAGTACTTC; CDR3aa: CASSTIALAYEQYF
j_gene: TRBJ2-1; abundance: .; d_gene: .; v_gene: TRBV9; CDR3nt: TGTGCCAGCAGCGTTCAGGGGGGCTCCTACAATGAGCAGTTCTTC; CDR3aa: CASSVQGGSYNEQFF
j_gene: TRBJ2-7; abundance: .; d_gene: TRBD1; v_gene: TRBV6-5; CDR3nt: TGTGCCAGCAGTACGAGACAGGGGACCTACGAGCAGTACTTC; CDR3aa: CASSTRQGTYEQYF
j_gene: TRBJ2-7; abundance: .; d_gene: .; v_gene: TRBV19; CDR3nt: TGTGCCAGTAAACAGGACTACGAGCAGTACTTC; CDR3aa: CASKQDYEQYF
j_gene: TRBJ2-1; abundance: .; d_gene: TRBD2; v_gene: TRBV18; CDR3nt: TGTGCCAGCTCACCATTCGGCGGGAGTGGAGCCGAGCAGTTCTTC; CDR3aa: CASSPFGGSGAEQFF
j_gene: TRBJ2-7; abundance: once; d_gene: TRBD1; v_gene: TRBV28; CDR3nt: TGTGCCACCTACCGGGACAGTCTAGGCTCCTACGAGCAGTACTTC; CDR3aa: CATYRDSLGSYEQYF
j_gene: TRBJ2-7; abundance: .; d_gene: TRBD2; v_gene: TRBV5-1; CDR3nt: TGCGCCAGCAGCTTGACTAGCGGGGGTACCTACGAGCAGTACTTC; CDR3aa: CASSLTSGGTYEQYF
j_gene: TRBJ2-7; abundance: .; d_gene: .; v_gene: TRBV28; CDR3nt: TGTGCCAGCCGTTCGCCCACCGGCTACGAGCAGTACTTC; CDR3aa: CASRSPTGYEQYF
j_gene: TRBJ1-5; abundance: .; d_gene: .; v_gene: TRBV10-2; CDR3nt: TGCGCCAGCAGTGACAGCCGGAATAGCAATCAGCCCCAGCATTTT; CDR3aa: CASSDSRNSNQPQHF
j_gene: TRBJ2-7; abundance: .; d_gene: TRBD1; v_gene: TRBV18; CDR3nt: TGTGCCAGCTCACCAGTCGCGGGACAGGGAACCTACGAGCAGTACTTC; CDR3aa: CASSPVAGQGTYEQYF